This TCR beta chain was identified during a study of blood T cell repertoires in COVID-19. About the research overall: The United States, Italy and Spain provided the acute and convalescent COVID-19 samples. PBMCs, B-cell-depleted T cells, or T cells provided the cDNA or gDNA that made up the material.

The authors' processing: Reference gene primer amplification gave nucleated cell count estimates. Sequenced by immunoSEQ multiplex PCR; TCRdb stores in-frame clones only, minus some. V and J calls and clone size are copied from that table; D and trimming were computed from the DNA. Among under 90,000 clones listed, about 80% were seen once. The V end lost 2 bases, the J end lost 2 bases, and 4 bases lay between the germline ends. The CDR3 sequence is 12 residues long. The TCR comes from a man aged 50 to 60 with active or convalescent COVID-19. Specimen: peripheral blood. This rearrangement joins TRBV12-3 or TRBV12-4 to TRBJ2-7; D unresolved. CDR3 in DNA: TGTGCCAGCAGTTTAACAGCCTACGAGCAGTACTTC. Translating gives CASSLTAYEQYF.